The rows below give T cell receptor beta chains drawn from one sample of a study of shared clonotypes between healthy human individuals. Method: immunoSEQ multiplex PCR; TCRdb's copy keeps in-frame clones and lacks some. Of about 820,000 clones in the sample, approximately 92% were seen once. Sequenced sample: naive CD8+ T cells sorted from blood. The receptors originated from a man aged 30 to 45 in good health. The CDR3 runs from the conserved cysteine through the conserved F or W.

CASRGTGESYEQYF	TRBV5-4	TRBJ2-7
CASSSMGQVYYNEQFF	TRBV28	TRBJ2-1
CASSGGWRDLIGDTQYF	TRBV5-4	TRBJ2-3
CASSRAERTEAFF	TRBV6-6	TRBJ1-1
CASSLALAGGETQYF	TRBV7-9	TRBJ2-5
CASSLFGVHSGANVLTF	TRBV28	TRBJ2-6
CASSELSGGGLYGYTF	TRBV6-1	TRBJ1-2
CASSEGADSHF	TRBV10-2	TRBJ2-7
CASSQLQGETGELFF	TRBV4-2	TRBJ2-2
CASSLSGNTEAFF	TRBV28	TRBJ1-1
CASNRGAQPQHF	TRBV2	TRBJ1-5
CASSQGDLSYEQYF	TRBV4-3	TRBJ2-7
CASSSASLAEKRGQFF	TRBV11-3	TRBJ2-1
CASSLRGWTGESSGANVLTF	TRBV28	TRBJ2-6
CASSSIGNTIYF	TRBV7-9	TRBJ1-3
CASSLGAGNTIYF	TRBV5-4	TRBJ1-3
CASSTLGGGSPYEQYF	TRBV27	TRBJ2-7
CATSRDPGLAHEQFF	TRBV15	TRBJ2-1
CASSQSSGTRADTEAFF	TRBV23-1	TRBJ1-1
CASSGSLGTGAYEQYF	TRBV2	TRBJ2-7
CASSERGSRVGELFF	TRBV10-1	TRBJ2-2
CASNPRVTTSGRIRGETQYF	TRBV7-6	TRBJ2-5
CASSPQGGYTEAFF	TRBV7-3	TRBJ1-1
CASEGNEQFF	TRBV28	TRBJ2-1
CAWGTGVTYEQYF	TRBV30	TRBJ2-7
CASSRRVLGFGSTDTQYF	TRBV7-9	TRBJ2-3
CASSLEGQGSVWTEAFF	TRBV5-6	TRBJ1-1
CASSPSARGGGELFF	TRBV27	TRBJ2-2
CASSKKATGLGSGNTIYF	TRBV21-1	TRBJ1-3
CASSLEAAIYYEQYF	TRBV7-6	TRBJ2-7
CASSYSGTGTDTQYF	TRBV5-4	TRBJ2-3
CASRQGQDCQPQHF	TRBV6-4	TRBJ1-5
CASEIIGAPYGYTF	TRBV6-1	TRBJ1-2
CASSLDRTRTDTQYF	TRBV7-9	TRBJ2-3
CASSSPTTGSSTGELFF	TRBV7-9	TRBJ2-2
CASSFLVGANNEQFF	TRBV11-1	TRBJ2-1
CASTVTSAHYEQYF	TRBV11-2	TRBJ2-7
CASSSLGQLVGQYF	TRBV28	TRBJ2-7
CASSSRGGLYQSLHTQYF	TRBV7-3	TRBJ2-3
CASGLEPGQGLGSYEQYF	TRBV12-5	TRBJ2-7
CASSSSEGELFF	TRBV9	TRBJ2-2
CASRQHATNNEQFF	TRBV6-5	TRBJ2-1
CASSLSSGRAYNEQFF	TRBV5-8	TRBJ2-1
CASSPRFGDLAGEVETQYF	TRBV7-9	TRBJ2-5